These 13 T cell receptor beta chains were sequenced from one sample in a study of T cell responses to AZD1222 COVID-19 vaccine. The assay was immunoSEQ multiplex PCR, and TCRdb's table has in-frame clones only and misses some. The table has 90,000 to 140,000 clones, approximately 90% seen once. Source: peripheral blood, taken on day 0 of AZD1222 vaccination. These TCRs come from an adult in good health.

J is TRBJ2-7 and V is TRBV25-1; D tentatively fits TRBD1 or TRBD2 (5 bases each). CDR1 MGHDK and CDR2 SYGVNS come from the germline V gene. V was shortened by 4 bases and J by 0 bases, with 16 bases between the two germline ends. The CDR3 is 16 amino acids. As DNA, the CDR3 is TGTGCCAGCAGTGCCGGGGACGGATACAGCTCCTACGAGCAGTACTTC. This translates into CASSAGDGYSSYEQYF.

This clone was detected once. The chain links TRBV7-8 to TRBJ2-7; D not certain. CDR3 length: 11 residues. Looked up from germline, CDR1 is SGHVS and CDR2 is FQNEAQ. With 3 bases removed from V and 4 bases from J, the gap between germline ends came to 4 bases. The CDR3 is CASSFQYEQYF. DNA of the CDR3: TGTGCCAGCAGCTTCCAATACGAGCAGTACTTC.

The chain is built from TRBV5-6 and TRBJ2-6, with D uncertain. The germline V gene encodes CDR1 SGHDT and CDR2 YYEEEE. The length of the CDR3 is 15 residues. Trimming removed 1 base at V and 4 bases at J, with 9 bases between. The CDR3 protein is CASSLSNDGANVLTF. In DNA, the CDR3 is TGTGCCAGCAGCTTGTCAAACGACGGGGCCAACGTCCTGACTTTC.

The gene calls are TRBV5-1 and TRBJ2-3, with a tentative D call TRBD2 (6 bases). V lost 3 bases, J lost 4 bases, and 12 bases lay in between. This CDR3 spans 14 amino acids. The germline V gene encodes CDR1 SGHRS and CDR2 YFSETQ. CDR3 loop: CASSSNSGSDTQYF. CDR3 coding DNA: TGCGCCAGCAGCTCCAATAGCGGATCAGATACGCAGTATTTT.

This clone is a singleton in its sample. This chain uses TRBV10-1 with TRBJ2-3, with 7 bases identical to TRBD1. V shed 3 bases and J 7 bases; nucleotides not matched to a gene: 10. This CDR3 contains 15 residues. CDR1 is WNHNN and CDR2 is SYGVQD in the germline V gene (reference sequence). The CDR3 region is CASSEPQGLGNTQYF. In nucleotides, the CDR3 is TGCGCCAGCAGTGAACCACAGGGGCTGGGAAATACGCAGTATTTT.

The chain couples TRBV25-1 to TRBJ1-3; weak D call: TRBD1 (5 bases). Deletions cut 4 bases from V and 2 bases from J, with 15 bases between. The CDR3 is 16 amino acids. Germline-derived CDR1 and CDR2 are MGHDK and SYGVNS. CDR3 coding DNA: TGTGCCAGCAGTGCTTCCCTCAGGGAAACTGGAAACACCATATATTTT. Amino acids: CASSASLRETGNTIYF.

This chain joins TRBV5-5 and TRBJ1-5; no firm D call. The germline V gene has CDR1 SGHKS and CDR2 YYEKEE (reference sequence). The CDR3 runs to 14 residues. V lost 3 bases and J lost 5, with 12 bases in between. CDR3 nucleotides: TGTGCCAGCAGCTCGGGTGGGGTCTATCAGCCCCAGCATTTT. Translating gives CASSSGGVYQPQHF.

The V gene is TRBV21-1, the J gene TRBJ1-5. TRBV21-1 is a known pseudogene. The CDR3 has 11 residues. The CDR3 spells CASSPNQPQHF. The CDR3 DNA follows: TGTGCCAGCAGCCCCAATCAGCCCCAGCATTTT.

The rearrangement uses TRBV5-1 and TRBJ2-1; 11 positions match TRBD2. The CDR3 extends over 16 amino acids. J lost 4 bases, V lost 0 bases, and 3 bases had no gene match. CDR1 is SGHRS and CDR2 is YFSETQ in the germline V gene. CDR3 DNA sequence: TGCGCCAGCAGCTTGGAAGGGACTAGCGGTTACAATGAGCAGTTCTTC. The encoded protein is CASSLEGTSGYNEQFF.

The chain employs TRBV7-3 and TRBJ2-3, with TRBD2 matching over 9 bases. The CDR3 covers 18 residues. V was clipped by 1 base and J by 4 bases; unmatched bases: 12. Germline CDR1 is SGHTA and CDR2 is FQGTGA. CDR3 nucleotides: TGTGCCAGCAGCTTAAGGGCCCCGGGGCTAGCGGGACCAGATACGCAGTATTTT. Residues: CASSLRAPGLAGPDTQYF. Complete variable domain (other parts from reference TRBV7-3 and TRBJ2-3): GAGVSQTPSNKVTEKGKYVELRCDPISGHTALYWYRQSLGQGPEFLIYFQGTGAADDSGLPNDRFFAVRPEGSVSTLKIQRTERGDSAVYLCASSLRAPGLAGPDTQYFGPGTRLTVL.

The V and J genes are TRBV18 and TRBJ1-2; TRBD1 might be the D (6 bases). This CDR3 has 13 residues. Trimming took 2 bases from V and 4 from J, leaving 8 bases between them. Germline V gives CDR1 KGHSH, CDR2 LQKENI. CDR3 sequence reads: CASSPDRRYGYTF. The CDR3, as DNA: TGTGCCAGCTCACCAGACAGGCGCTATGGCTACACCTTC.

As concerns this clone: At one end, the junction sequence differs from germline, possibly due to a read error. This sequence joins TRBV18 and TRBJ2-7, with 11 bases fitting TRBD1. Germline V lookup: CDR1 KGHSH, CDR2 LQKENI. There are 15 residues in the CDR3. As DNA, the CDR3 is TGTGCCAGCTCATCACCGGGACAGGGGGTCTACGAGCAGTACTTC. Translated: CASSSPGQGVYEQYF.

This clone was seen a single time. CDR3: CAVGAGGGYTF. For the CDR3, the DNA is TGTGCCGTGGGGGCAGGGGGTGGCTACACCTTC. J is TRBJ1-2 and V is TRBV30; 7 bases match TRBD1. The CDR3 has 11 amino acids. V was clipped by 8 bases and J by 7 bases; unmatched bases: 7. Per germline, CDR1 GTSNPN and CDR2 SVGIG (reference sequence).